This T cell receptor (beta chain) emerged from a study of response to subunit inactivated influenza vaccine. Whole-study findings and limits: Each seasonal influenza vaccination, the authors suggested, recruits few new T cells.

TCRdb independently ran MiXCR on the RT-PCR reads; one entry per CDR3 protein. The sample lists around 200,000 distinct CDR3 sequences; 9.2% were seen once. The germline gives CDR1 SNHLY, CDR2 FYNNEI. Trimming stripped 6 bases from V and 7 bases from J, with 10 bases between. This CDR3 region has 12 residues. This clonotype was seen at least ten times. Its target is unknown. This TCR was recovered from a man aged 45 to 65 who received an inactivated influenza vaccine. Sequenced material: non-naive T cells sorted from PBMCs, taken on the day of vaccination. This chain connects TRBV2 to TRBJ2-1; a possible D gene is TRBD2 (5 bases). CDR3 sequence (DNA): TGTGCCAGCAGCGAGGGCTGGAATGAGCAGTTCTTC. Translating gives CASSEGWNEQFF.